This paragraph reports one T cell receptor (beta chain). Authors' analysis steps: Amplification of reference gene primers provided the estimated nucleated cell counts. TCRdb keeps only in-frame clones here, not all; method: immunoSEQ multiplex PCR. The V and J calls and clone size come from that table; D and trimming were worked out from the DNA. The sample consists of around 350,000 clones, around nine tenths of them appearing once. These data are taken from a study of blood T cell repertoires in COVID-19. The TCR originated in a human donor in a cohort sampled during active COVID-19. The sequenced material came from peripheral blood.

The CDR3 region has the DNA TGTGCCGTCTCCGGGGGGCACGGAGGCAATCAGCCCCAGCATTTT. Translated: CAVSGGHGGNQPQHF. The V and J genes are TRBV19 and TRBJ1-5; a weak D match, TRBD1 (6 bases). The CDR3 runs 15 residues. Trimming shortened V by 11 bases and J by 2 bases, and 19 bases separated the two germline ends. Germline values: CDR1 LNHDA, CDR2 SQIVND (reference sequence).